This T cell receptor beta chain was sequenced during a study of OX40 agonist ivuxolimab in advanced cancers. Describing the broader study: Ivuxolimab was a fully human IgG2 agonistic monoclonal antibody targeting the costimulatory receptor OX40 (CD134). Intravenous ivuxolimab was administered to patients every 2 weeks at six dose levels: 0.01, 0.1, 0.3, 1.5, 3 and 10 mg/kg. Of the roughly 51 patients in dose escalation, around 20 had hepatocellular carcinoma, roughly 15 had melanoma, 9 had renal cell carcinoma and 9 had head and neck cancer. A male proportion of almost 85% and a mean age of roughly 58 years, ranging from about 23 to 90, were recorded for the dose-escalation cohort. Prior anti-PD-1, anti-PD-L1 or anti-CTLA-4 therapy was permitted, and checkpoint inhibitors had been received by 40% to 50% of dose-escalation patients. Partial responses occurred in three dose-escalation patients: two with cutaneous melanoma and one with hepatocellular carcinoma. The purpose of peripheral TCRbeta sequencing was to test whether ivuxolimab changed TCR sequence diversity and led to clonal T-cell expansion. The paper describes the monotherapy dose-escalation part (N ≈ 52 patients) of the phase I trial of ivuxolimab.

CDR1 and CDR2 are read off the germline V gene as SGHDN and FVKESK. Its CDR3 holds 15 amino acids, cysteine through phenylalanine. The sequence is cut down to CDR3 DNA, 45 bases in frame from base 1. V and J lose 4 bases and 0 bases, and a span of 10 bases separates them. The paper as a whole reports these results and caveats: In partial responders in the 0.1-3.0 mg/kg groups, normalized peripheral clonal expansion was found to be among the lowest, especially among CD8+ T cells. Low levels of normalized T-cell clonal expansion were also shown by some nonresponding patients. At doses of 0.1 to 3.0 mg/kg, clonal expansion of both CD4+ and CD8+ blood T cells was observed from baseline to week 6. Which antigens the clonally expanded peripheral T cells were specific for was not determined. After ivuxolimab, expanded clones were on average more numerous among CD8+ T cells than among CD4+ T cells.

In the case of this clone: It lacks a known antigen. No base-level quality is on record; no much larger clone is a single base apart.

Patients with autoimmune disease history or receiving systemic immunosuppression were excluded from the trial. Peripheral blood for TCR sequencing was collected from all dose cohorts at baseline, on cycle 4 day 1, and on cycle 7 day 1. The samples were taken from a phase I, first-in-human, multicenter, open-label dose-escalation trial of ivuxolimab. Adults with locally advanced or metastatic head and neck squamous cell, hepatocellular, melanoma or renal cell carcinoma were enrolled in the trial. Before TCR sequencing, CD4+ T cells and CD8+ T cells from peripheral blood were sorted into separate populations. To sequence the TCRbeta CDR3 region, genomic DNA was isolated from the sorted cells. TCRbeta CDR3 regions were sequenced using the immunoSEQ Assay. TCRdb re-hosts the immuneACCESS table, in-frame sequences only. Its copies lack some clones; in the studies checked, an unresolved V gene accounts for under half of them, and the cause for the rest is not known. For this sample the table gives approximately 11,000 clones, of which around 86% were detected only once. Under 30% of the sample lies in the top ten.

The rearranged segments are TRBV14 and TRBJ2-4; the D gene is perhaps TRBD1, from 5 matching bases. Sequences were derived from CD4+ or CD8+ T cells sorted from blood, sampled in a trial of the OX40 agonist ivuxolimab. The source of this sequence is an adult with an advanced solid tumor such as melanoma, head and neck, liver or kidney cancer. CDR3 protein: CASSRDSLAKNIQYF. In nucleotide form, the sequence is TGTGCCAGCAGCCGCGACAGTTTAGCCAAAAACATTCAGTACTTC.